This T cell receptor (beta chain) was recorded in a study of Ad26.COV2.S vaccination and SARS-CoV-2 variants. Per germline, CDR1 SGHNT and CDR2 YENEEA. The CDR3 is made up of 14 amino acids. The V end lost 0 bases, the J end lost 3 bases, and 8 bases lay between the germline ends. Treatment defined: some 19 received Ad26.COV2.S at low or high dose, single or two shots; five or six received placebo; per-sample allocation not given. Sampling was done on day 63 after the first vaccine or placebo injection. Assay used: immunoSEQ multiplex PCR; TCRdb lists only in-frame clones, some missing. The sample shows hundreds of thousands of clones, 80% to 90% of them seen only once.

The chain is built from TRBV11-3 and TRBJ1-1; D possibly corresponds to TRBD1 (6 bases). The input for sequencing was peripheral blood, taken in a trial of Ad26.COV2.S vaccine versus placebo. The sequence came from a person aged 18-60 years who received the Ad26.COV2.S COVID-19 vaccine or a placebo. CDR3 in amino acids: CASSLEGADTEAFF. DNA of the CDR3: TGTGCCAGCAGCTTAGAGGGGGCGGACACTGAAGCTTTCTTT.